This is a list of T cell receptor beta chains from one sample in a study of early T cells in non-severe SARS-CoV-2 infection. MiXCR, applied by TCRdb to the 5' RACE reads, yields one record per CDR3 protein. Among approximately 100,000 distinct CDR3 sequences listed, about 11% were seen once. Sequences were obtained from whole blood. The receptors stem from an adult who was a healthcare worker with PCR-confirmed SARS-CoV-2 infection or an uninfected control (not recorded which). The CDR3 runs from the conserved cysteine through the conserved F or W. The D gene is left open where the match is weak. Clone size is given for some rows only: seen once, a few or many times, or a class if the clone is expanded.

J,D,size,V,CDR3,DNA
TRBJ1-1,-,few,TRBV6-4,CASSWGWNTEAFF,TGTGCCAGCAGTTGGGGGTGGAACACTGAAGCTTTCTTT
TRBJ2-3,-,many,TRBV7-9,CASSFRQTDTQYF,TGTGCCAGCAGCTTTCGGCAGACAGATACGCAGTATTTT
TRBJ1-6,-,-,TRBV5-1,CASSHGQLPLHF,TGCGCCAGCAGCCACGGACAGCTACCCCTCCACTTT
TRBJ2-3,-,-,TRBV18,CASSPLVLSSTDTQYF,TGTGCCAGCTCACCCTTGGTCCTCTCTAGCACAGATACGCAGTATTTT
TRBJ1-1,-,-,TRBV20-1,CSARREGGTEAFF,TGCAGTGCTAGACGTGAGGGGGGCACTGAAGCTTTCTTT
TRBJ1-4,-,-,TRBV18,CASSPGRAEEKLFF,TGTGCCAGCTCACCGGGCAGGGCGGAGGAAAAACTGTTTTTT
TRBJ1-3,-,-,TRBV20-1,CSARDSVAGNTIYF,TGCAGTGCTAGAGATTCGGTCGCAGGAAACACCATATATTTT
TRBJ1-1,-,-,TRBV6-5,CASSWQYSLNTEAFF,TGTGCCAGCAGTTGGCAGTATTCACTGAACACTGAAGCTTTCTTT
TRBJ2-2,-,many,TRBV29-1,CSVPRQNTGELFF,TGCAGCGTGCCAAGGCAGAACACCGGGGAGCTGTTTTTT
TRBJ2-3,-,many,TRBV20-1,CSAWTPPRTDTQYF,TGCAGTGCTTGGACTCCCCCCCGCACAGATACGCAGTATTTT
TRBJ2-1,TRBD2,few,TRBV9,CASSPTGGGAEQFF,TGTGCCAGCAGCCCCACTGGCGGGGGGGCTGAGCAGTTCTTC
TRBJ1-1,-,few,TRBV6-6,CASSPRWRNTEAFF,TGTGCCAGCAGTCCGCGATGGAGGAACACTGAAGCTTTCTTT
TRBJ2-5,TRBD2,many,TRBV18,CASSIYSGRGQETQYF,TGTGCCAGCTCAATATACAGCGGGAGAGGCCAAGAGACCCAGTACTTC
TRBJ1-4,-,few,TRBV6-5,CASGNYRRVEKLFF,TGTGCCAGCGGAAATTACAGGCGGGTTGAAAAACTGTTTTTT
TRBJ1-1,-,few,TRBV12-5,CASGQDGLNTEAFF,TGTGCTAGTGGCCAGGACGGGCTGAACACTGAAGCTTTCTTT
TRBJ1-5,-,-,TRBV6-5,CASSSRTDQPQHF,TGTGCCAGCAGTTCCAGGACCGATCAGCCCCAGCATTTT
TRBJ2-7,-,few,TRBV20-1,CSARPGFSYEQYF,TGCAGTGCCCGGCCGGGGTTCTCCTACGAGCAGTACTTC
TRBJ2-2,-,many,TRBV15,CATSRGTGELFF,TGTGCCACCAGCAGAGGGACCGGGGAGCTGTTTTTT
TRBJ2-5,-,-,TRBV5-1,CASSLQSTQETQYF,TGCGCCAGCAGCTTACAGTCTACCCAAGAGACCCAGTACTTC
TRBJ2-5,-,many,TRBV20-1,CSARENQETQYF,TGCAGTGCTAGAGAAAACCAAGAGACCCAGTACTTC
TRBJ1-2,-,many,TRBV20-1,CSAARRGNGWGYTF,TGCAGTGCCGCCCGGAGGGGGAATGGTTGGGGCTACACCTTC
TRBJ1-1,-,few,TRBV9,CASSVANRRGRNTEAFF,TGTGCCAGCAGCGTCGCTAACAGGAGGGGCCGGAACACTGAAGCTTTCTTT
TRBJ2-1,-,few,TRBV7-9,CASSVGQYSYNEQFF,TGTGCCAGCAGCGTAGGACAGTACTCCTACAATGAGCAGTTCTTC
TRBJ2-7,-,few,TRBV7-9,CASSLPSARDPYEQYF,TGTGCCAGCAGCTTACCCTCAGCCAGGGACCCCTACGAGCAGTACTTC
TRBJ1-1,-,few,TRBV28,CASSFGGFPNTEAFF,TGTGCCAGCAGTTTCGGGGGTTTTCCGAACACTGAAGCTTTCTTT
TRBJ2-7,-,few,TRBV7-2,CASSRGREYEQYF,TGTGCCAGCAGCCGGGGACGCGAGTACGAGCAGTACTTC
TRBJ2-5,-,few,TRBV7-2,CASSFSGTQYF,TGTGCCAGCAGCTTTTCCGGGACCCAGTACTTC
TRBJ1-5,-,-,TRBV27,CASSLQVSQPQHF,TGTGCCAGCAGTTTGCAGGTTTCTCAGCCCCAGCATTTT
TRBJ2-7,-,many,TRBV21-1,CASSRDNYEQYF,TGTGCCAGCAGCCGGGACAACTACGAGCAGTACTTC
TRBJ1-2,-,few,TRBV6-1,CASSEVGDIDGYTF,TGTGCCAGCAGTGAGGTAGGGGACATCGATGGCTACACCTTC
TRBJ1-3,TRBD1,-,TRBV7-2,CASSSTGVGGNTIYF,TGTGCCAGCAGCTCTACAGGGGTAGGAGGAAACACCATATATTTT
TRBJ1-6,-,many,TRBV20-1,CSASDSLHSYNSPLHF,TGCAGTGCTAGTGACAGCCTACATTCCTATAATTCACCCCTCCACTTT
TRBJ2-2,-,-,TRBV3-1,CASKARGRRTGELFF,TGTGCCAGCAAGGCCCGGGGGAGAAGGACCGGGGAGCTGTTTTTT
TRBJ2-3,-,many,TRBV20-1,CSARSSTDTQYF,TGCAGTGCCCGCAGTAGCACAGATACGCAGTATTTT
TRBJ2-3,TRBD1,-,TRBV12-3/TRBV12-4,CASSSGQGRPDTQYF,TGTGCCAGCAGTTCGGGACAGGGGAGGCCAGATACGCAGTATTTT
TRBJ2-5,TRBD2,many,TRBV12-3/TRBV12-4,CASSLRGAGETQYF,TGTGCCAGCAGCCTGCGGGGGGCGGGGGAGACCCAGTACTTC
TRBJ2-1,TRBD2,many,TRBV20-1,CSASPGGSYNEQFF,TGCAGTGCTAGCCCGGGAGGATCCTACAATGAGCAGTTCTTC
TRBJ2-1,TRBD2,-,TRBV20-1,CSVAGASYNEQFF,TGCAGCGTAGCGGGAGCATCCTACAATGAGCAGTTCTTC
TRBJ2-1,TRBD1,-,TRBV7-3,CASSLRGPVGYNEQFF,TGTGCCAGCAGCCTAAGGGGGCCGGTGGGGTACAATGAGCAGTTCTTC
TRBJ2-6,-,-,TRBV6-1,CASSGTHSGANVLTF,TGTGCCAGCAGCGGGACTCATTCTGGGGCCAACGTCCTGACTTTC
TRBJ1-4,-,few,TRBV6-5,CASSPRRGAGGEKLFF,TGTGCCAGCAGTCCCCGACGAGGGGCAGGTGGTGAAAAACTGTTTTTT
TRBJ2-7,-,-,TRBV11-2,CASRTGLIGEQYF,TGTGCCAGCCGAACGGGGCTCATCGGGGAGCAGTACTTC
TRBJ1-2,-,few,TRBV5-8,CASSSGPAAGLFGYTF,TGTGCCAGCAGCTCCGGTCCGGCGGCAGGGCTTTTTGGCTACACCTTC
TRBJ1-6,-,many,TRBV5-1,CASSPDGTAGNSPLHF,TGCGCCAGCAGCCCGGACGGGACGGCGGGTAATTCACCCCTCCACTTT
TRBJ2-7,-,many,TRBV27,CASSPIGDTYEQYF,TGTGCCAGCAGTCCCATCGGGGATACCTACGAGCAGTACTTC
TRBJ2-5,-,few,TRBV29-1,CSVPGSQETQYF,TGCAGCGTTCCTGGCAGTCAAGAGACCCAGTACTTC
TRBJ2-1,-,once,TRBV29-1,CSVTLQAHRDEQFF,TGCAGCGTTACTCTCCAGGCCCATCGAGATGAGCAGTTCTTC
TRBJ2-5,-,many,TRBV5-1,CASSPAGRIQETQYF,TGCGCCAGCAGCCCCGCGGGACGGATCCAAGAGACCCAGTACTTC
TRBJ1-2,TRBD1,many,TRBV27,CASSIRGSGYGYTF,TGTGCCAGCAGTATCAGGGGGTCGGGTTATGGCTACACCTTC
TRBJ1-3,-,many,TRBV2,CASSESARGARNTIYF,TGTGCCAGCAGTGAGAGTGCCCGAGGTGCTAGAAACACCATATATTTT
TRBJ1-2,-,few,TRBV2,CASSDPRTVYNYGYTF,TGTGCCAGCAGTGATCCCCGGACAGTCTATAACTATGGCTACACCTTC